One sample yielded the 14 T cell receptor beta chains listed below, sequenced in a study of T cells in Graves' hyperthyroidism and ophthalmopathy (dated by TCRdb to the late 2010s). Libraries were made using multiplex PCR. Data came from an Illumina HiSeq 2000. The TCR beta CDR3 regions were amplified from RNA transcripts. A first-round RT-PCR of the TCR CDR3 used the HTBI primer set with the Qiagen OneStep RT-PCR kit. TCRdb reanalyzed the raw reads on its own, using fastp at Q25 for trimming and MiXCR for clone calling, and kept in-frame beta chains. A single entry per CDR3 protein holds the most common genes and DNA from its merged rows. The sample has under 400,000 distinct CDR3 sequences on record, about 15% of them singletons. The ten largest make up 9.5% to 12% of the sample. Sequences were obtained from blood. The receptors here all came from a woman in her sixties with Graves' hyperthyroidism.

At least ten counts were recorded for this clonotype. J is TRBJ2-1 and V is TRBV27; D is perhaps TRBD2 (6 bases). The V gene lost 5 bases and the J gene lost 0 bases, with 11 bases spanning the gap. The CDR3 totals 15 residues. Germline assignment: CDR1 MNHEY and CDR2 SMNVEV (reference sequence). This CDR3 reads CASSPIAASYNEQFF. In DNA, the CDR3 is TGTGCCAGCAGTCCCATAGCGGCCTCCTACAATGAGCAGTTCTTC.

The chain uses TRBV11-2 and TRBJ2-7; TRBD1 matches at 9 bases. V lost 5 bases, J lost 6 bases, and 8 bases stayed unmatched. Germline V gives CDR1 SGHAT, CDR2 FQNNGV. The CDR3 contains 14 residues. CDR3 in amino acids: CASSPQGAAGEQYF. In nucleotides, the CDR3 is TGTGCCAGCAGCCCACAGGGGGCAGCGGGCGAGCAGTACTTC.

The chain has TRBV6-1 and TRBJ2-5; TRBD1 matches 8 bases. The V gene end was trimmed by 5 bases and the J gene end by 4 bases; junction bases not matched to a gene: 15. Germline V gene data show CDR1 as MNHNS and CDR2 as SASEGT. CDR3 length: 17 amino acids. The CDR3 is CASSPDNRQGIGETQYF. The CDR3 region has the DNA TGTGCCAGCAGTCCGGATAATAGACAGGGGATAGGAGAGACCCAGTACTTC.

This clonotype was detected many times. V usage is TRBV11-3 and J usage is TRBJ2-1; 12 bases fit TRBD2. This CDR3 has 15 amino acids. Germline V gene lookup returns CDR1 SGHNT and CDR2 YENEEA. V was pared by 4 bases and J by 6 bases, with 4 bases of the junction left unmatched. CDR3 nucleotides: TGTGCCAGCAGCTCGACTAGCGGGAGCGCCAATGAGCAGTTCTTC. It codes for CASSSTSGSANEQFF.

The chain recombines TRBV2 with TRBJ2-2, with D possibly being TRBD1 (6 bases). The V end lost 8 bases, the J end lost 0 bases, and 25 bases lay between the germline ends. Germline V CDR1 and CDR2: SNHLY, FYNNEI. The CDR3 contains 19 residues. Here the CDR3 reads CASSPEPWGLSANTGELFF. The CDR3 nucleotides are TGTGCCAGCTCACCCGAGCCATGGGGGCTTAGTGCGAACACCGGGGAGCTGTTTTTT.

The CDR3 bases are TGTGCCAGCAGCTCCCTCGAAAAGGGCTCCTACGAGCAGTACTTC. It is translated as CASSSLEKGSYEQYF. This chain joins TRBV9 and TRBJ2-7; D is unresolved. CDR1 and CDR2 (germline): SGDLS, YYNGEE. This CDR3 comprises 15 residues. Trimming removed 4 bases from V and 0 bases from J, with 14 bases in between.

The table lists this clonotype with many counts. The CDR3 bases are TGTGCCAGCAGTATAGCGGGAGGGCCTTGGAATGAGCAGTTCTTC. Translation gives CASSIAGGPWNEQFF. V usage is TRBV2 and J usage is TRBJ2-1; 11 positions match TRBD2. V gave up 5 bases and J gave up 7 bases; unmatched junction bases: 7. Germline V gene sequence: CDR1 SNHLY, CDR2 FYNNEI. The CDR3 loop spans 15 amino acids.

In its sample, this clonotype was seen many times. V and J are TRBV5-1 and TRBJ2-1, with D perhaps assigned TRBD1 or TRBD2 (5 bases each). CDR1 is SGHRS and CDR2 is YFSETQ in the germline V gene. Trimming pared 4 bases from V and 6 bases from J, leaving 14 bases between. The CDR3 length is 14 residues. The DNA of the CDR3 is TGCGCCAGCAGCATACAGGACTGGGGCAATGAGCAGTTCTTC. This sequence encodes CASSIQDWGNEQFF. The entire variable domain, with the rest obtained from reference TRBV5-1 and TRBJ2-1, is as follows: KAGVTQTPRYLIKTRGQQVTLSCSPISGHRSVSWYQQTPGQGLQFLFEYFSETQRNKGNFPGRFSGRQFSNSRSEMNVSTLELGDSALYLCASSIQDWGNEQFFGPGTRLTVL.

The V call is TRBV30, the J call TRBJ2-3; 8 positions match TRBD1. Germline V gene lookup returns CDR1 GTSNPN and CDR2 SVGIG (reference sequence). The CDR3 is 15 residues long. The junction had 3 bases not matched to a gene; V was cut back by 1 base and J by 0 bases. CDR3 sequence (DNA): TGTGCCTGGAGTGCCGGACAGGGAAGCACAGATACGCAGTATTTT. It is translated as CAWSAGQGSTDTQYF.

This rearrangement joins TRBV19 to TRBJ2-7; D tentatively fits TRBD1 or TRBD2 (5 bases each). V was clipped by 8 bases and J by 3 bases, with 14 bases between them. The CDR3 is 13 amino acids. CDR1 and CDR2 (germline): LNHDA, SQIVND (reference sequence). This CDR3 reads CASRSGAGYEQYF. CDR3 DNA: TGTGCCAGTCGTTCCGGGGCCGGCTACGAGCAGTACTTC.

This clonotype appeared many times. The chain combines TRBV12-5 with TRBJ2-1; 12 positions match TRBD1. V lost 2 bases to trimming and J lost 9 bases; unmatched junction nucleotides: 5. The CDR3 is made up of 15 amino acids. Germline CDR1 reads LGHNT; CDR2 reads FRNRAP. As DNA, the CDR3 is TGTGCTAGTGGTTTGCTGGGACAGGGGGCGGTTGAGCAGTTCTTC. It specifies CASGLLGQGAVEQFF. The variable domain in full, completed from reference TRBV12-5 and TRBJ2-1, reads DARVTQTPRHKVTEMGQEVTMRCQPILGHNTVFWYRQTMMQGLELLAYFRNRAPLDDSGMPKDRFSAEMPDATLATLKIQPSEPRDSAVYFCASGLLGQGAVEQFFGPGTRLTVL.

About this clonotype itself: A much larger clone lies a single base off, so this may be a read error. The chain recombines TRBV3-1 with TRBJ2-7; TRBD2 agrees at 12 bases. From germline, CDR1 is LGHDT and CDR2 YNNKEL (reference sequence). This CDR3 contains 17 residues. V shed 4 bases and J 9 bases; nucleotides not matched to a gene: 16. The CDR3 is CASSPEASSGRAGGQYF. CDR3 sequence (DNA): TGTGCCAGCAGCCCCGAGGCGTCTAGCGGGAGGGCCGGCGGGCAGTACTTC.

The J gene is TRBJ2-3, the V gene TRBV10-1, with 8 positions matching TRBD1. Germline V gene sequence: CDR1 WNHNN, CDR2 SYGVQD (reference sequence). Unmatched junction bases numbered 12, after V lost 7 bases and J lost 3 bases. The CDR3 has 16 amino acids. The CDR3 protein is CASTSGGQVETDTQYF. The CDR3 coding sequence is TGCGCCAGCACCTCCGGGGGACAGGTCGAGACAGATACGCAGTATTTT.

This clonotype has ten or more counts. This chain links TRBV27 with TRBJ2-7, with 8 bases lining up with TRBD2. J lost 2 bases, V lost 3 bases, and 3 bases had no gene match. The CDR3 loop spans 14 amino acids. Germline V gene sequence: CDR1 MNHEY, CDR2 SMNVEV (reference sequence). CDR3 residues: CASSLREVAYEQYF. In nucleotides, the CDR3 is TGTGCCAGCAGTTTGCGGGAGGTTGCCTACGAGCAGTACTTC.